This T cell receptor beta chain was captured by sequencing in a study of regulatory and conventional T cells in breast cancer. CDR1 and CDR2 from the germline V gene are DFQATT and SNEGSKA (reference sequence). The V end lost 0 bases, the J end lost 5 bases, and 8 bases lay between the germline ends. CDR3 size: 14 residues. Via MiXCR, TCRdb re-called the PCR reads, giving one row per CDR3 protein. The sample lists 15,000 or so distinct CDR3 sequences, around 30% occurring once. The clonotype was recovered from a female donor in good health. The sample taken for sequencing was conventional T cells from blood. The rearrangement joins TRBV20-1 to TRBJ1-6; D is unclear. This CDR3 reads CSAREGGNNSPLHF. The CDR3 DNA is TGCAGTGCTAGAGAGGGAGGTAATAATTCACCCCTCCACTTT.